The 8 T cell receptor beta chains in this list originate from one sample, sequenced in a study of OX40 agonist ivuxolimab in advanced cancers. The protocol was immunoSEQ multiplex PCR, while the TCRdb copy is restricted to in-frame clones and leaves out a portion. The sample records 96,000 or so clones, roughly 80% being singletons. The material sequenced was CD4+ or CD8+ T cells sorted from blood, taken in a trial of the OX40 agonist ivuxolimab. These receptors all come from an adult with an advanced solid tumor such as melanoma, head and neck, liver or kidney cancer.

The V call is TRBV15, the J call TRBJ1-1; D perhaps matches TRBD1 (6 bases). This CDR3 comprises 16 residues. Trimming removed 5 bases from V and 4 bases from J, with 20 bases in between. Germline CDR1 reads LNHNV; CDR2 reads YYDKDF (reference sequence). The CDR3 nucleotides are TGTGCCACCAGCTTACGGACAGCGGATTTTAGCACTGAAGCTTTCTTT. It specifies CATSLRTADFSTEAFF. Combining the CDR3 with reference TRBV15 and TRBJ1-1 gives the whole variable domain DAMVIQNPRYQVTQFGKPVTLSCSQTLNHNVMYWYQQKSSQAPKLLFHYYDKDFNNEADTPDNFQSRRPNTSFCFLDIRSPGLGDTAMYLCATSLRTADFSTEAFFGQGTRLTVV.

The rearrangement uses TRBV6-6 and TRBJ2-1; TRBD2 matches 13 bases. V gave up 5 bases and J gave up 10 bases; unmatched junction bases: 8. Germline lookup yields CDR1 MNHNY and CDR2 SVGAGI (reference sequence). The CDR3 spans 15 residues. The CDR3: CASSATGGLAGEQFF. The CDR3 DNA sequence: TGTGCCAGCAGTGCGACAGGGGGACTAGCGGGAGAGCAGTTCTTC.

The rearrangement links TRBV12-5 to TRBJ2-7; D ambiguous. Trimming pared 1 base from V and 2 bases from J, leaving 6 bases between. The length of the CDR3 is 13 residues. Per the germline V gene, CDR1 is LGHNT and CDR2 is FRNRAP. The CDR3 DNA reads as TGTGCTAGTGGTTTGGGACGGGCCTACGAGCAGTACTTC. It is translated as CASGLGRAYEQYF.

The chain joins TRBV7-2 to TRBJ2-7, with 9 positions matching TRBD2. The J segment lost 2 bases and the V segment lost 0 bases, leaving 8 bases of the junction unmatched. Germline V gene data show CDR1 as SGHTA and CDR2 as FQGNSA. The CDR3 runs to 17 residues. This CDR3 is CASSLANPAGGTYEQYF. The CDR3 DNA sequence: TGTGCCAGCAGCTTAGCTAACCCAGCGGGGGGCACCTACGAGCAGTACTTC.

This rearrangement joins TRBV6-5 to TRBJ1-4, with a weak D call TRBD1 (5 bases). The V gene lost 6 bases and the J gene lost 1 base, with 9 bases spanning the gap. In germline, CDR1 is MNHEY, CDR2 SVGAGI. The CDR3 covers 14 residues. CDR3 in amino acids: CASRRQITNEKLFF. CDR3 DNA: TGTGCCAGCAGACGACAGATAACTAATGAAAAACTGTTTTTT.

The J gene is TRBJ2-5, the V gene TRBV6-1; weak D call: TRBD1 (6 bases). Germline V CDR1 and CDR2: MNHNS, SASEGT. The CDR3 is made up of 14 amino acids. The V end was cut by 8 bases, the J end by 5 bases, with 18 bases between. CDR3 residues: CASRRQVGSETQYF. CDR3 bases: TGTGCCAGCCGCAGACAGGTGGGATCGGAGACCCAGTACTTC.

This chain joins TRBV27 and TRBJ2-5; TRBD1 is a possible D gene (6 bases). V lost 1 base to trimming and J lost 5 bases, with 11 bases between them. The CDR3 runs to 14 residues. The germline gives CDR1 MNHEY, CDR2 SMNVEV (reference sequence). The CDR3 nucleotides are TGTGCCAGCAGTTTATGGGCAGGGGAGGAGACCCAGTACTTC. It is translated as CASSLWAGEETQYF.

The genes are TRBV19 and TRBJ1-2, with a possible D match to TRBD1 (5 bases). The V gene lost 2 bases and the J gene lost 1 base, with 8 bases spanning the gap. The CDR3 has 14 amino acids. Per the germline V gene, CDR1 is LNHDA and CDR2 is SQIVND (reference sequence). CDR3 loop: CASSITQGNYGYTF. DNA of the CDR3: TGTGCCAGTAGTATAACCCAGGGTAACTATGGCTACACCTTC.